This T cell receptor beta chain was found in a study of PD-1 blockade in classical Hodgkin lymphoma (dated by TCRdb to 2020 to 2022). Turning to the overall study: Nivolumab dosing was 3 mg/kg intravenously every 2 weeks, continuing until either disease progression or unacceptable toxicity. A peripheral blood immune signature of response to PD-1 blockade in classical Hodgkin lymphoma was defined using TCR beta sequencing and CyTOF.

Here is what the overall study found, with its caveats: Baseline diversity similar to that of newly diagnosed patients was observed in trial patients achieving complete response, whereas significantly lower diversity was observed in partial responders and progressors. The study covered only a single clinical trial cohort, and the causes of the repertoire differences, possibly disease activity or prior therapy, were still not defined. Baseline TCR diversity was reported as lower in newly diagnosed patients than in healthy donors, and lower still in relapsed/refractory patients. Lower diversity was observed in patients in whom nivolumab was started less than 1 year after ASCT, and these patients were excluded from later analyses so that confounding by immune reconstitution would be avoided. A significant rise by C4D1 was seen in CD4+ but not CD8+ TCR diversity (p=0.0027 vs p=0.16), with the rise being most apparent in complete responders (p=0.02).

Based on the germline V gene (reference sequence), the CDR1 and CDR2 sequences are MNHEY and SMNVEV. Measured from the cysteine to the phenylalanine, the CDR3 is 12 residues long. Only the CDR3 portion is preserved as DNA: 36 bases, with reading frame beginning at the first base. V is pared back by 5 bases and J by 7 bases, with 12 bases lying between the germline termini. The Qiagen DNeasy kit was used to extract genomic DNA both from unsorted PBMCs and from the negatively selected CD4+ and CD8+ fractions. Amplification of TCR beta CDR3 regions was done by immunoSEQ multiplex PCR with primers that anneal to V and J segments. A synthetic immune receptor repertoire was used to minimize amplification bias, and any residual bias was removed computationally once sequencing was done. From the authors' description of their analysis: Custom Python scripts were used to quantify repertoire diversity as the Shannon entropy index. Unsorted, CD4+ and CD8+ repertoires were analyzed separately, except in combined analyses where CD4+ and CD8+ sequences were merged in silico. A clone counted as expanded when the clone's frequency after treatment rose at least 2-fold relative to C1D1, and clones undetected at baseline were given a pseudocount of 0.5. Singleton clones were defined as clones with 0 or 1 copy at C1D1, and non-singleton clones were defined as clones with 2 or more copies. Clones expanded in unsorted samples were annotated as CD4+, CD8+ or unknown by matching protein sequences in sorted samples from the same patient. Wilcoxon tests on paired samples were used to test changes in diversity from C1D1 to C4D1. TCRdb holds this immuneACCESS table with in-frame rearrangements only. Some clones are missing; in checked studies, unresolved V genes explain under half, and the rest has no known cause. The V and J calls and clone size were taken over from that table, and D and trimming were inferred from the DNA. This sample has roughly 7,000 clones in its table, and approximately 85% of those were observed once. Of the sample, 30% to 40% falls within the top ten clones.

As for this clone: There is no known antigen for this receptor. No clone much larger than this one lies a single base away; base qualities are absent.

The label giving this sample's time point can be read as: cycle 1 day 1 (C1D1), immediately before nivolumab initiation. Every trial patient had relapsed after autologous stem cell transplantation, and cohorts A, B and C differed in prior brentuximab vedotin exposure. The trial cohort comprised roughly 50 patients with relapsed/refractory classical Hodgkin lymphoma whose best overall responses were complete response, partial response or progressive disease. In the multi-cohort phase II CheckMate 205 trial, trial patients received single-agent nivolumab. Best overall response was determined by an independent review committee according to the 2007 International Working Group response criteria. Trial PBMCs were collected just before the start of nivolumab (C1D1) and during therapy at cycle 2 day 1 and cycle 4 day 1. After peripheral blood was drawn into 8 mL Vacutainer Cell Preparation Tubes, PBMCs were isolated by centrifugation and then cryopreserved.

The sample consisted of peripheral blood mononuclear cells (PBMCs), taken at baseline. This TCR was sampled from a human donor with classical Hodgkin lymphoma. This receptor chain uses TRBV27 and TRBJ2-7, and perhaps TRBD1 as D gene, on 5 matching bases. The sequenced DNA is TGTGCCAGCAGTCCCCAGGCAGGGGAGCAGTACTTC. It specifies CASSPQAGEQYF.